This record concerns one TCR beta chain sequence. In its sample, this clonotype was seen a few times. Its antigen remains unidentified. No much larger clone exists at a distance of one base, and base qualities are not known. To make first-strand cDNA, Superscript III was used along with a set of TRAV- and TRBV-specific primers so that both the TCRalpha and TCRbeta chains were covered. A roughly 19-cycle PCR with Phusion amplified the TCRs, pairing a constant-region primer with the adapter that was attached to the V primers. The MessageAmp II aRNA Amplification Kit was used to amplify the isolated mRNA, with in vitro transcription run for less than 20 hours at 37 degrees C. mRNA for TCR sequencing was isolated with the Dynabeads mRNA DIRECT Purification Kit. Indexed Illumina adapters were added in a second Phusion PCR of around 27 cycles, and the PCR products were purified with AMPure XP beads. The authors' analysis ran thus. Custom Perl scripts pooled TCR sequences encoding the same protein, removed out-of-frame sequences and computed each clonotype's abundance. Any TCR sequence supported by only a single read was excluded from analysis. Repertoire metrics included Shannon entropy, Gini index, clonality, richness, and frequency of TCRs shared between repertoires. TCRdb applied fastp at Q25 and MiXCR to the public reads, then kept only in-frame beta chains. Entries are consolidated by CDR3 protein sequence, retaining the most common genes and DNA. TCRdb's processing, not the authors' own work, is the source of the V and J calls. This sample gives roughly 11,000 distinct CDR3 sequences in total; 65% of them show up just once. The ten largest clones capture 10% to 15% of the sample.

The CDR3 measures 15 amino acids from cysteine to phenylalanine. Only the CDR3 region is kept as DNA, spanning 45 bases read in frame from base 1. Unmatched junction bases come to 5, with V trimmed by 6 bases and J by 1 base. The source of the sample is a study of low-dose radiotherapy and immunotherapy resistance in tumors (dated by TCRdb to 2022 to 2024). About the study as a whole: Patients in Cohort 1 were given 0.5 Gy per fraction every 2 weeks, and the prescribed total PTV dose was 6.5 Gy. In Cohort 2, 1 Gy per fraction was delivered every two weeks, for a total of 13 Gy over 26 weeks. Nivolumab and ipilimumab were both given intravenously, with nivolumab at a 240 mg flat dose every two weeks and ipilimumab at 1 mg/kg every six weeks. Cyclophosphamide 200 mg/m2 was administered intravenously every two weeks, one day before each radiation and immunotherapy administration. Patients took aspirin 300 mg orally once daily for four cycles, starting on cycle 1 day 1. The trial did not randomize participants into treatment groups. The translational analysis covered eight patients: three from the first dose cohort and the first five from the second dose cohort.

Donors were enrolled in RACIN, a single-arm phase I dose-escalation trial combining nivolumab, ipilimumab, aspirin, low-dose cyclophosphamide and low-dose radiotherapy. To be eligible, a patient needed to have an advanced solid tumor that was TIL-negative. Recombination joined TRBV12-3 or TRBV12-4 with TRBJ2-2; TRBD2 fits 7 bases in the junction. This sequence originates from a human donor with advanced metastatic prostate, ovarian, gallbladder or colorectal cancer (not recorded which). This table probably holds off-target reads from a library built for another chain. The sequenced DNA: TGTGCCAGCAGCCTGACTAGCTGGAACACCGGGGAGCTGTTTTTT. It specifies CASSLTSWNTGELFF.